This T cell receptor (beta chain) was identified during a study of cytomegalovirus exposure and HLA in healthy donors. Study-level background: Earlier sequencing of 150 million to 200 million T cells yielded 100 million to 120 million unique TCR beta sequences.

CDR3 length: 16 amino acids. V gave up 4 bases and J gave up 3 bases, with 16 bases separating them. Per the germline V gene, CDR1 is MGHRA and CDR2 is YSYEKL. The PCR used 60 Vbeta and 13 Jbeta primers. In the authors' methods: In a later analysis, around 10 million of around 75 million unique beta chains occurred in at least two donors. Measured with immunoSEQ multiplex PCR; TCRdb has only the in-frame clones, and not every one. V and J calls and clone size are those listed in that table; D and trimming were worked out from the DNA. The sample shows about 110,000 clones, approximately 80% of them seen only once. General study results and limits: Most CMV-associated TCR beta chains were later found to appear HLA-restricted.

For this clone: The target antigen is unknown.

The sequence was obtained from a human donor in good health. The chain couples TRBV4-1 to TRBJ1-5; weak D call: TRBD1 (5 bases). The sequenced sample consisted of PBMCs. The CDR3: CASSRQITATNQPQHF. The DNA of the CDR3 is TGCGCCAGCAGCCGACAGATTACAGCCACCAATCAGCCCCAGCATTTT.